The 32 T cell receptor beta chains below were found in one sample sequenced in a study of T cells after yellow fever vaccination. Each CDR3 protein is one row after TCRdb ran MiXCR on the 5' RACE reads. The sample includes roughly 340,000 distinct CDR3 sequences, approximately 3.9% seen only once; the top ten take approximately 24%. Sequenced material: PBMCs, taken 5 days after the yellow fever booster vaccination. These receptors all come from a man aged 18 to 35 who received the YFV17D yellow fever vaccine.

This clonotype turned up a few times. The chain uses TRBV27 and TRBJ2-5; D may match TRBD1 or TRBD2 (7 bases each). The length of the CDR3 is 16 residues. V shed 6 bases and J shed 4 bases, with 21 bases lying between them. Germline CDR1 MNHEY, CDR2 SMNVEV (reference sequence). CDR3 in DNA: TGTGCCAGCAGCACCACCCGTACAGGGGAGGGAGAGACCCAGTACTTC. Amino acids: CASSTTRTGEGETQYF.

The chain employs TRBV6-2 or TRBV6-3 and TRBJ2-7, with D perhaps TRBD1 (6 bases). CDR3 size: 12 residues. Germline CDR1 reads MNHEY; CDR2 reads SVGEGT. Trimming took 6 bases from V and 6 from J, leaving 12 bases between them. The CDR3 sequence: CASSTGIGEQYF. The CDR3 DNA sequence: TGTGCCAGCAGCACAGGGATTGGCGAGCAGTACTTC.

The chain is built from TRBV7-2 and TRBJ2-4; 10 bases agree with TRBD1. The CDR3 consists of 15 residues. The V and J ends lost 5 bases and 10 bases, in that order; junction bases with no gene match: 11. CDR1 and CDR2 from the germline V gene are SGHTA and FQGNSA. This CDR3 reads CASSLFRDRGIIQYF. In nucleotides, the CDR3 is TGTGCCAGCAGCCTTTTCCGGGACAGGGGCATAATTCAGTACTTC.

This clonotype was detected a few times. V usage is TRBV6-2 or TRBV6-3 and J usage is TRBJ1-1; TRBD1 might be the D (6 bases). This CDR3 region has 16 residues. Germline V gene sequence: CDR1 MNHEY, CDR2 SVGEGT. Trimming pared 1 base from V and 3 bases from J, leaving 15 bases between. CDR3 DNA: TGTGCCAGCAGTTACTTCGTCGGGGGCGCGTACACTGAAGCTTTCTTT. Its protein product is CASSYFVGGAYTEAFF.

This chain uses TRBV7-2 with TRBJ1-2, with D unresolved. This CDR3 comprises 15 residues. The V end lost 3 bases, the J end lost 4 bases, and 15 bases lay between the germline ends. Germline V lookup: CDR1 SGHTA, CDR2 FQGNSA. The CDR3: CASSLQVTSLYGYTF. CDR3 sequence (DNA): TGTGCCAGCAGCTTGCAGGTGACTTCTCTCTATGGCTACACCTTC.

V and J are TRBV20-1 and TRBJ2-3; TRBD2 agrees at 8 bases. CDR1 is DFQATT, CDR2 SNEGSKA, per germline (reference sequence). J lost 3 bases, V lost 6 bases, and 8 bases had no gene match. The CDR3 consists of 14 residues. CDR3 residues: CSAPLGLGTDTQYF. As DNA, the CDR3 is TGCAGTGCCCCCCTGGGACTAGGGACAGATACGCAGTATTTT.

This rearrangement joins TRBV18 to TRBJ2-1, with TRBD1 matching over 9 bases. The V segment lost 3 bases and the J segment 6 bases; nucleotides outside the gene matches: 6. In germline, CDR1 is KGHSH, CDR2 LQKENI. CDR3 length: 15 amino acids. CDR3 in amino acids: CASSPLGQGTNEQFF. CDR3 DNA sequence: TGTGCCAGCTCACCTCTAGGACAGGGGACCAATGAGCAGTTCTTC.

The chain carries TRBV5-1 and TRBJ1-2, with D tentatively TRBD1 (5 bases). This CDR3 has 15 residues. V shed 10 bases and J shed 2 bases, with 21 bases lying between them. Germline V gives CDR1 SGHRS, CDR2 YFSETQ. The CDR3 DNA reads TGCGCCTCTCTAATTTTGGGAGGGGTGAACTATGGCTACACCTTC. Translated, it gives CASLILGGVNYGYTF.

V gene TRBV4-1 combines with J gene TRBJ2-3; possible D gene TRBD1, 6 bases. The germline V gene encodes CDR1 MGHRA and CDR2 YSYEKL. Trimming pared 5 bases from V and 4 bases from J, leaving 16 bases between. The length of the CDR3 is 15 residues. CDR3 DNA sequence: TGCGCCAGCAGCTTGCGGACAGAAGGCCCAGATACGCAGTATTTT. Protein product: CASSLRTEGPDTQYF.

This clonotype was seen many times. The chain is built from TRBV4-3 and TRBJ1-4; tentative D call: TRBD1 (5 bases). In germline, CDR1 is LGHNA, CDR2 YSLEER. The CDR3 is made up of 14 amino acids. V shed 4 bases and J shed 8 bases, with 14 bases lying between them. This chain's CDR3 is CASSRARGGEKLFF. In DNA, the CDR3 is TGCGCCAGCAGCCGAGCACGTGGGGGGGAAAAACTGTTTTTT.

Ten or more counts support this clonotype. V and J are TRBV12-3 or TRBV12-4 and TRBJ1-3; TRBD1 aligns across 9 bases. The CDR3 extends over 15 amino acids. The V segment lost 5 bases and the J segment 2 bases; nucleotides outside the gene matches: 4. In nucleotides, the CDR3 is TGTGCCAGCAGTCAGACAGGGGGGACTGGAAACACCATATATTTT. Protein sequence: CASSQTGGTGNTIYF.

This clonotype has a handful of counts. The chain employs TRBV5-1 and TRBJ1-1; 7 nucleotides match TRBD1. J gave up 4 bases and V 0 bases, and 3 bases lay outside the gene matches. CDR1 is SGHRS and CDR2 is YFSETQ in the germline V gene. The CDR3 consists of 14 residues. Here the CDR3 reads CASSLEQGVTEAFF. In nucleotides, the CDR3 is TGCGCCAGCAGCTTGGAGCAGGGGGTCACTGAAGCTTTCTTT.

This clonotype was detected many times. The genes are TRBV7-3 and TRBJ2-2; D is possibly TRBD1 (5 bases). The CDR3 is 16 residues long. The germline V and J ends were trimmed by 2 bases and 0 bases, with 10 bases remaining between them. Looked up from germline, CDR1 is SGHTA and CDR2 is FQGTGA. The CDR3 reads CASSLGAPTNTGELFF. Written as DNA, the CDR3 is TGTGCCAGCAGCTTAGGGGCGCCCACGAACACCGGGGAGCTGTTTTTT.

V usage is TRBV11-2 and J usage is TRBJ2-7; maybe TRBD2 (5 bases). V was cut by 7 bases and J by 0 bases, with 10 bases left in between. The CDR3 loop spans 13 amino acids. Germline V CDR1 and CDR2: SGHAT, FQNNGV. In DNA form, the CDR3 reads TGTGCCAGCACCCAAGGGAGCTCCTACGAGCAGTACGTC. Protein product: CASTQGSSYEQYV.

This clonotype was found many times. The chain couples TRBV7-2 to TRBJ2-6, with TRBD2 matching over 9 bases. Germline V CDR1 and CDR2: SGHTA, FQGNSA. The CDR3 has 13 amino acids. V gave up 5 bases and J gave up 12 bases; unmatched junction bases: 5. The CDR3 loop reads CASSEGLALVLTF. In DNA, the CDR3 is TGTGCCAGCAGCGAGGGACTAGCTCTCGTCCTGACTTTC.

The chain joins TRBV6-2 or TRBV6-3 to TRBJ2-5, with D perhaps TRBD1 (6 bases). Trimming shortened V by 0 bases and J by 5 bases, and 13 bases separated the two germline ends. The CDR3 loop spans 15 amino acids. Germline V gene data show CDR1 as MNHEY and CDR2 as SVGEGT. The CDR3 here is CASSYSRGRGETQYF. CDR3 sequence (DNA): TGTGCCAGCAGTTACTCCAGGGGAAGAGGCGAGACCCAGTACTTC.

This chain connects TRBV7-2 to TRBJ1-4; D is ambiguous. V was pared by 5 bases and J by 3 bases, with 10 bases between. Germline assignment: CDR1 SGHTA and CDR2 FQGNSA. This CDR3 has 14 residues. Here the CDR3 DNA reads TGTGCCAGCAGCGAAGAAGCGGCTAATGAAAAACTGTTTTTT. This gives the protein CASSEEAANEKLFF.

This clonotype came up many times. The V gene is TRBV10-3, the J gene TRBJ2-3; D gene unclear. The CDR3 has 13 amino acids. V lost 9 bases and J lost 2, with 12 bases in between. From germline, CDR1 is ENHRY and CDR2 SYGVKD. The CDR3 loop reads CAIGITPTDTQYF. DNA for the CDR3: TGTGCCATAGGGATCACCCCCACAGATACGCAGTATTTT.

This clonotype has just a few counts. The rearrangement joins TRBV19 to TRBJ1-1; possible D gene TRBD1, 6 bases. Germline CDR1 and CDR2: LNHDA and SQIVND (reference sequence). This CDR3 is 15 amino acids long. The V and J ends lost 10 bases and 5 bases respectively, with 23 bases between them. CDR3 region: CAIKDPGGLGTEAFF. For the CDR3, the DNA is TGTGCCATCAAGGACCCTGGGGGCCTTGGGACTGAAGCTTTCTTT. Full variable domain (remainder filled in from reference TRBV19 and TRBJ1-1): DGGITQSPKYLFRKEGQNVTLSCEQNLNHDAMYWYRQDPGQGLRLIYYSQIVNDFQKGDIAEGYSVSREKKESFPLTVTSAQKNPTAFYLCAIKDPGGLGTEAFFGQGTRLTVV.

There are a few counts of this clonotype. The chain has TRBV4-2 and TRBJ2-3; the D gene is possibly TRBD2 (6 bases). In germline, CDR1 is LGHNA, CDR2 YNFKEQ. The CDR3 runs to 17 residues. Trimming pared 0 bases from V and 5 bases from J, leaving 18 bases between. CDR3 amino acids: CASSQDQGRGTEDTQYF. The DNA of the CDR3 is TGTGCCAGCAGCCAAGATCAAGGGCGGGGCACCGAAGATACGCAGTATTTT.

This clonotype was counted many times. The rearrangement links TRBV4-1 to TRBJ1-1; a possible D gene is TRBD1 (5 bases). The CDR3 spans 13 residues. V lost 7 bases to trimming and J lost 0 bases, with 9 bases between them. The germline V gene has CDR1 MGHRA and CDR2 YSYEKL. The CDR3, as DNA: TGCGCCAGCAACCCGGGACTGAACACTGAAGCTTTCTTT. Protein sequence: CASNPGLNTEAFF.

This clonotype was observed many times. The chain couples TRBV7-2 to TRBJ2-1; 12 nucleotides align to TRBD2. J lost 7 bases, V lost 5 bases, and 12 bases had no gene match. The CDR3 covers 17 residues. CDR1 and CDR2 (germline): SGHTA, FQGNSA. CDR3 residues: CASSLSASGGALNEQFF. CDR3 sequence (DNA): TGTGCCAGCAGCCTGTCGGCTAGCGGGGGGGCCTTAAATGAGCAGTTCTTC. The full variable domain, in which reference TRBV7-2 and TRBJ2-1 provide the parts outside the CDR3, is GAGVSQSPSNKVTEKGKDVELRCDPISGHTALYWYRQSLGQGLEFLIYFQGNSAPDKSGLPSDRFSAERTGGSVSTLTIQRTQQEDSAVYLCASSLSASGGALNEQFFGPGTRLTVL.

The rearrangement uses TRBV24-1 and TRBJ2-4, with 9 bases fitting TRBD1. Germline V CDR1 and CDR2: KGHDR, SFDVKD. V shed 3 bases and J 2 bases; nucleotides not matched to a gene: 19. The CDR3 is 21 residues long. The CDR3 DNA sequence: TGTGCCACCAGTGATCAGCCCGGGACAGGGTGTCTAGCTGAGACCAAAAACATTCAGTACTTC. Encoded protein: CATSDQPGTGCLAETKNIQYF.

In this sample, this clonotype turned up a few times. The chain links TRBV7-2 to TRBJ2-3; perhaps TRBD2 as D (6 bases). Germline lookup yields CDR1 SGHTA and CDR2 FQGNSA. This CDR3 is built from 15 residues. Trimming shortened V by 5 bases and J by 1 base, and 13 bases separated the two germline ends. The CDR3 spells CASSQYGGGTDTQYF. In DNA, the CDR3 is TGTGCCAGCAGCCAATACGGGGGTGGCACAGATACGCAGTATTTT.

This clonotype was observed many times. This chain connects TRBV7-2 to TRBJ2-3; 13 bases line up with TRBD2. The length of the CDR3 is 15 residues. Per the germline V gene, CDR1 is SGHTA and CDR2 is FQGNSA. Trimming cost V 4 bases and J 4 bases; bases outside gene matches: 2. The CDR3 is CASSSGLAGADTQYF. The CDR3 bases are TGTGCCAGCAGCTCAGGACTAGCGGGGGCAGATACGCAGTATTTT.

The CDR3 sequence is CASSTLDPVAYYGDEQFF. The CDR3 region has the DNA TGTGCCAGCAGCACACTAGACCCCGTAGCGTATTACGGTGATGAGCAGTTCTTC. The chain joins TRBV7-6 to TRBJ2-1; TRBD2 might be the D (5 bases). CDR3 length equals 18 residues. Per germline, CDR1 SGHVS and CDR2 FNYEAQ. Trimming left V 5 bases short and J 8 bases short, with 28 bases between.

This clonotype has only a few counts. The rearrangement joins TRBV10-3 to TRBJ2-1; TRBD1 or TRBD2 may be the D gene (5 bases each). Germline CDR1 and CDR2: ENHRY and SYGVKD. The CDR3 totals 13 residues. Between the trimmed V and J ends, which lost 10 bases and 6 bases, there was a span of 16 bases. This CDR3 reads CATWARDPNEQFF. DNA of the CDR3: TGTGCCACCTGGGCCCGGGACCCCAATGAGCAGTTCTTC.

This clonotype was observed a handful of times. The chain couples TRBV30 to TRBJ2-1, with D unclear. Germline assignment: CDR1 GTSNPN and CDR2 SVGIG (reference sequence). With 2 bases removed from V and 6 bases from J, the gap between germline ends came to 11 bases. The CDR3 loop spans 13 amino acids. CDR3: CAWSTMPLNEQFF. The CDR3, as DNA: TGTGCCTGGAGTACTATGCCTCTCAATGAGCAGTTCTTC.

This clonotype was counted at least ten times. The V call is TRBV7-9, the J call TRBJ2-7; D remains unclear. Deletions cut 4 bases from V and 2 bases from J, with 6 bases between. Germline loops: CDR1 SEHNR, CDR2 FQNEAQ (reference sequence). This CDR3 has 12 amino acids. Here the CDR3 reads CASSSRPYEQYF. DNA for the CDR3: TGTGCCAGCAGCTCCCGCCCCTACGAGCAGTACTTC. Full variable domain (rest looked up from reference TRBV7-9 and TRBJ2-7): DTGVSQNPRHKITKRGQNVTFRCDPISEHNRLYWYRQTLGQGPEFLTYFQNEAQLEKSRLLSDRFSAERPKGSFSTLEIQRTEQGDSAMYLCASSSRPYEQYFGPGTRLTVT.

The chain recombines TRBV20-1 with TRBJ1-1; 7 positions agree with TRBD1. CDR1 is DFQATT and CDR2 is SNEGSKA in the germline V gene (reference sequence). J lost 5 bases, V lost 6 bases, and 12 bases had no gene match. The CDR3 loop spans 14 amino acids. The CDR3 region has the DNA TGCAGTGCCTCAGGACTGACAGGGAGTACTGAAGCTTTCTTT. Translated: CSASGLTGSTEAFF.

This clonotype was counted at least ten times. CDR3 nucleotides: TGTGCCAGCAGCTTGGGGCGGGGCCACAATGAGCAGTTCTTC. This encodes CASSLGRGHNEQFF. The rearrangement uses TRBV7-2 and TRBJ2-1; D possibly corresponds to TRBD2 (6 bases). Germline V gives CDR1 SGHTA, CDR2 FQGNSA. The V gene lost 3 bases and the J gene lost 5 bases, with 11 bases spanning the gap. CDR3 length: 14 amino acids. Complete variable domain (other parts from reference TRBV7-2 and TRBJ2-1): GAGVSQSPSNKVTEKGKDVELRCDPISGHTALYWYRQSLGQGLEFLIYFQGNSAPDKSGLPSDRFSAERTGGSVSTLTIQRTQQEDSAVYLCASSLGRGHNEQFFGPGTRLTVL.

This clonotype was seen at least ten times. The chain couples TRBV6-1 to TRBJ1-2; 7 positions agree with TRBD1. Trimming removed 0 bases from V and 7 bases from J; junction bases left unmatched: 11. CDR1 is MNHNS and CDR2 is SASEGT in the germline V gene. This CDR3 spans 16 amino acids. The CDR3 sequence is CASSEAPGQSLSGYTF. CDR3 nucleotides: TGTGCCAGCAGTGAAGCCCCGGGACAGAGCCTTTCTGGCTACACCTTC.